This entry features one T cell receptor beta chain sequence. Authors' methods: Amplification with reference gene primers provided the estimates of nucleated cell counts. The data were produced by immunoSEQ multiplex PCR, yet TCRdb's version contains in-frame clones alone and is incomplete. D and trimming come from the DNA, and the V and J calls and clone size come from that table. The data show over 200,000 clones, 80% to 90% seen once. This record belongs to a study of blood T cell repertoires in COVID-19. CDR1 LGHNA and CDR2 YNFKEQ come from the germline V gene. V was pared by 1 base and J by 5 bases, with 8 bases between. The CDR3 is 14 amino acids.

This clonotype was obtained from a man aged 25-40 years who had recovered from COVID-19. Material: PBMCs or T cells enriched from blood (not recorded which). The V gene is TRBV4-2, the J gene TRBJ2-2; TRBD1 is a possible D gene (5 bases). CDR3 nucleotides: TGTGCCAGCAGCCAAGCTCAGGGTACCGGGGAGCTGTTTTTT. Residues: CASSQAQGTGELFF.